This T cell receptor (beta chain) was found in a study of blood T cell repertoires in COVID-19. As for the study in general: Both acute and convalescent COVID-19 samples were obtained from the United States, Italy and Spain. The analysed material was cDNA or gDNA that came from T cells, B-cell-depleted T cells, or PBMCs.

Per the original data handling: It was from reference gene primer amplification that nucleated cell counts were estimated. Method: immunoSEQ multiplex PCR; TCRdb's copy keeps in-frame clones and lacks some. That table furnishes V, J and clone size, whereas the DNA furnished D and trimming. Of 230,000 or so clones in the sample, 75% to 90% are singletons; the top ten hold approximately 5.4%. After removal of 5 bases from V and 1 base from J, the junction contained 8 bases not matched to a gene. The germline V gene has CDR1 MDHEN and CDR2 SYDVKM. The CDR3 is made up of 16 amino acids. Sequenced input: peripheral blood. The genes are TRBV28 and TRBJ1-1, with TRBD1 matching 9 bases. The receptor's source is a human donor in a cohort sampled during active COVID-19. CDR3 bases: TGTGCCAGCAGTCCCTCCAAGGGACAGGGGAACACTGAAGCTTTCTTT. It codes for CASSPSKGQGNTEAFF.